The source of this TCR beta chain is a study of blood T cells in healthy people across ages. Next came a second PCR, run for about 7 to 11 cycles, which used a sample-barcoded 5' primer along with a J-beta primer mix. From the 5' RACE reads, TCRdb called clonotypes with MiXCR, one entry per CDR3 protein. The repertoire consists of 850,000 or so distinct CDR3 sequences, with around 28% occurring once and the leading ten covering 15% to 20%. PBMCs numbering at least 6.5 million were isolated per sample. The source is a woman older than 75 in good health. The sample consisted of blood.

CDR3: CASSEGPFSYNEQYF. The CDR3, as DNA: TGTGCCAGCAGTGAGGGACCCTTCTCCTACAATGAGCAGTACTTC. The chain carries TRBV25-1 and TRBJ2-7, with D perhaps assigned TRBD1 or TRBD2 (5 bases each). Trimming pared 3 bases from V and 7 bases from J, leaving 19 bases between. From germline, CDR1 is MGHDK and CDR2 SYGVNS. The CDR3 loop spans 15 amino acids.